The 16 T cell receptor beta chains given below trace back to one sample, sequenced in a study of T cell responses to AZD1222 COVID-19 vaccine. Measured with immunoSEQ multiplex PCR; TCRdb has only the in-frame clones, and not every one. The repertoire holds 150,000 to 200,000 clones, with 94% as singletons. Sequences were derived from peripheral blood, sampled on day 0 of AZD1222 vaccination. All receptors derive from an adult in good health.

This chain links TRBV12-3 or TRBV12-4 with TRBJ1-5; D is ambiguous. The CDR3 runs 13 residues. Trimming left V 4 bases short and J 0 bases short, with 4 bases between. The CDR3 sequence: CASSWDSNQPQHF. DNA for the CDR3: TGTGCCAGCAGTTGGGATAGCAATCAGCCCCAGCATTTT.

J is TRBJ1-2 and V is TRBV4-2; 9 nucleotides agree with TRBD1. Per germline, CDR1 LGHNA and CDR2 YNFKEQ. CDR3 size: 15 residues. V shed 5 bases, J shed 5 bases, and the junction held 9 bases outside the gene matches. The CDR3 sequence is CASSGPGQGVYGYTF. CDR3 nucleotide sequence: TGTGCCAGCAGCGGACCGGGACAGGGAGTTTATGGCTACACCTTC.

The chain employs TRBV7-9 and TRBJ2-7; D not certain. Germline CDR1 is SEHNR and CDR2 is FQNEAQ (reference sequence). V gave up 0 bases and J gave up 0 bases, with 6 bases separating them. The CDR3 spans 14 residues. DNA for the CDR3: TGTGCCAGCAGCTTAGCTGGGTTCTCCTACGAGCAGTACTTC. Its translation: CASSLAGFSYEQYF.

The V call is TRBV2, the J call TRBJ2-6; TRBD2 might be the D (5 bases). The CDR3 loop spans 14 amino acids. Deletions cut 10 bases from V and 2 bases from J, with 12 bases between. The germline CDR1 and CDR2 sequences are SNHLY and FYNNEI. Here the CDR3 reads CATGWGAGANVLTF. In DNA, the CDR3 is TGTGCCACCGGCTGGGGAGCTGGGGCCAACGTCCTGACTTTC. Filled out from reference TRBV2 and TRBJ2-6, the complete variable domain reads EPEVTQTPSHQVTQMGQEVILRCVPISNHLYFYWYRQILGQKVEFLVSFYNNEISEKSEIFDDQFSVERPDGSNFTLKIRSTKLEDSAMYFCATGWGAGANVLTFGAGSRLTVL.

In its sample, this clone was seen once. V usage is TRBV29-1 and J usage is TRBJ1-1; D is ambiguous. In germline, CDR1 is SQVTM, CDR2 ANQGSEA. The CDR3 runs to 14 residues. V lost 6 bases and J lost 0, with 14 bases in between. Here the CDR3 DNA reads TGCAGCGTCGTGGACGGAAACCTGAACACTGAAGCTTTCTTT. Residues: CSVVDGNLNTEAFF.

The gene calls are TRBV13 and TRBJ1-1; D is ambiguous. CDR1 is PRHDT, CDR2 FYEKMQ, per germline (reference sequence). The CDR3 runs 16 residues. Between the trimmed V and J ends, which lost 3 bases and 1 base, there was a span of 15 bases. CDR3 nucleotides: TGTGCCAGCAGCTTCCCCGCGGGCGACTCGAACACTGAAGCTTTCTTT. Translation: CASSFPAGDSNTEAFF.

Comments on this clone: The germline gene is not matched at one end of the junction; a read error may be the cause. The chain couples TRBV6-2 or TRBV6-3 to TRBJ2-7, with 14 bases fitting TRBD2. Per germline, CDR1 MNHEY and CDR2 SVGEGT. This CDR3 comprises 13 residues. CDR3 protein: CASSSRTSGRPNF. As DNA, the CDR3 is TGTGCCAGCAGTTCCAGGACTAGCGGGAGGCCCAACTTC.

The J gene is TRBJ1-3, the V gene TRBV14; D call uncertain. V dropped 4 bases and J dropped 0 bases, with 19 bases sitting between them. Germline-derived CDR1 and CDR2 are SGHDN and FVKESK. This CDR3 is 18 amino acids long. CDR3 residues: CASSPKGSLLRSGNTIYF. CDR3 nucleotides: TGTGCCAGCAGCCCCAAGGGAAGCCTGCTACGCTCTGGAAACACCATATATTTT.

The V gene is TRBV6-1, the J gene TRBJ2-2; TRBD1 agrees at 7 bases. CDR3 length: 15 residues. With 3 bases clipped from V and 3 bases from J, the junction kept 4 bases outside the gene matches. CDR1 is MNHNS and CDR2 is SASEGT in the germline V gene. In DNA form, the CDR3 reads TGTGCCAGCAGTGACCCGGGACAGCACACCGGGGAGCTGTTTTTT. This codes for CASSDPGQHTGELFF.

The rearrangement links TRBV7-9 to TRBJ1-2, with 9 nucleotides matching TRBD1. In germline, CDR1 is SEHNR, CDR2 FQNEAQ (reference sequence). With V trimmed by 7 bases and J by 7 bases, 10 bases remained unmatched. The CDR3 has 14 residues. The CDR3 nucleotides are TGTGCCAGCACCGAGGGGTGGACAGGGGCTGGCTACACCTTC. As protein: CASTEGWTGAGYTF.

The gene calls are TRBV19 and TRBJ1-2; D ambiguous. The CDR3 is made up of 11 amino acids. Trimming cost V 7 bases and J 6 bases, with 9 bases left between them. CDR1 is LNHDA, CDR2 SQIVND, per germline (reference sequence). The CDR3 sequence: CASIDSDGYTF. CDR3 nucleotides: TGTGCCAGTATCGATTCGGATGGCTACACCTTC.

The chain uses TRBV28 and TRBJ1-1; 7 bases map to TRBD1. CDR3 length: 12 amino acids. V shed 9 bases, J shed 7 bases, and the junction held 8 bases outside the gene matches. Germline lookup yields CDR1 MDHEN and CDR2 SYDVKM. CDR3 in DNA: TGTGCCAGTGGGACAGTAAGGGTTGAAGCTTTCTTT. It translates to CASGTVRVEAFF.

V and J are TRBV29-1 and TRBJ2-5, with D maybe TRBD2 (5 bases). This CDR3 has 11 amino acids. Trimming shortened V by 8 bases and J by 7 bases, and 14 bases separated the two germline ends. CDR1 is SQVTM, CDR2 ANQGSEA, per germline. This CDR3 is CSQTREGTQYF. DNA of the CDR3: TGCAGCCAGACACGGGAAGGGACCCAGTACTTC.

The chain couples TRBV5-6 to TRBJ2-1, with D perhaps matching TRBD1 (8 bases). The CDR3 contains 16 residues. Germline V CDR1 and CDR2: SGHDT, YYEEEE. The ends were cut back, 3 bases at V and 3 bases at J, with 16 bases in the middle. The CDR3 sequence is CASSSDRDYDYNEQFF. CDR3 nucleotides: TGTGCCAGCAGCTCGGACAGGGACTACGACTACAATGAGCAGTTCTTC.

The rearrangement links TRBV6-5 to TRBJ2-7; D may be TRBD2 (5 bases). Trimming cost V 8 bases and J 3 bases, with 14 bases left between them. Germline V gene data show CDR1 as MNHEY and CDR2 as SVGAGI. The CDR3 contains 13 residues. The CDR3 DNA reads TGTGCCAGCGCGATCGCACTAGACTACGAGCAGTACTTC. It is translated as CASAIALDYEQYF.

The chain joins TRBV19 to TRBJ1-3, with no clear D. The germline V gene has CDR1 LNHDA and CDR2 SQIVND (reference sequence). The CDR3 spans 16 residues. Between the trimmed V and J ends, which lost 3 bases and 0 bases, there was a span of 12 bases. Written as DNA, the CDR3 is TGTGCCAGTAGTATGAGTTGGACGAGCTCTGGAAACACCATATATTTT. Protein: CASSMSWTSSGNTIYF.